The 24 T cell receptor beta chains reported below all come from one sample, sequenced in a study of blood T cell repertoires in COVID-19. TCRdb's table, derived via immunoSEQ multiplex PCR, lists solely in-frame clones and lacks some. The data show roughly 56,000 clones, with roughly 90% seen just once and 10% to 15% held by the top ten. Specimen: peripheral blood. These TCRs come from a man between 60 and 75 years old with active COVID-19.

The chain joins TRBV11-2 to TRBJ2-1; 12 bases align to TRBD2. Per germline, CDR1 SGHAT and CDR2 FQNNGV. This CDR3 comprises 15 residues. Trimming took 8 bases from V and 7 from J; bases not matched to a gene: 9. The CDR3 here is CASGPGLAGFNEQFF. Here the CDR3 DNA reads TGTGCCAGCGGACCTGGACTAGCGGGATTTAATGAGCAGTTCTTC.

This chain joins TRBV7-9 and TRBJ1-1, with 9 bases aligning to TRBD1. CDR1 is SEHNR and CDR2 is FQNEAQ in the germline V gene (reference sequence). The J segment lost 1 base and the V segment lost 7 bases, leaving 4 bases of the junction unmatched. CDR3 length: 14 residues. CDR3: CASTKQGANTEAFF. Here the CDR3 DNA reads TGTGCCAGCACCAAACAGGGGGCGAACACTGAAGCTTTCTTT.

This chain joins TRBV24-1 and TRBJ2-7; 9 nucleotides align to TRBD1. The J segment lost 5 bases and the V segment lost 0 bases, leaving 7 bases of the junction unmatched. Germline V gene sequence: CDR1 KGHDR, CDR2 SFDVKD. CDR3 length equals 16 residues. The DNA of the CDR3 is TGTGCCACCAGTGATTTGCGGGGACAGGGTACGGACGAGCAGTACTTC. Translated, it gives CATSDLRGQGTDEQYF.

V usage is TRBV9 and J usage is TRBJ2-6, with D possibly matching TRBD1 (6 bases). This CDR3 is 15 amino acids long. The ends were cut back, 6 bases at V and 1 base at J, with 11 bases in the middle. Germline assignment: CDR1 SGDLS and CDR2 YYNGEE. The CDR3 bases are TGTGCCAGCAACCTACAGGGTTCTGGGGCCAACGTCCTGACTTTC. It specifies CASNLQGSGANVLTF.

The V call is TRBV7-3, the J call TRBJ2-2; 9 nucleotides agree with TRBD2. The V gene's germline CDR1 is SGHTA and CDR2 FQGTGA. The CDR3 has 20 residues. The J segment lost 0 bases and the V segment lost 2 bases, leaving 13 bases of the junction unmatched. CDR3 nucleotides: TGTGCCAGCAGCTTATACGTCGGCGGGAGGGGAAGATCGAACACCGGGGAGCTGTTTTTT. Its protein product is CASSLYVGGRGRSNTGELFF.

The chain joins TRBV13 to TRBJ2-3; D perhaps matches TRBD2 (7 bases). With 3 bases removed from V and 9 bases from J, the gap between germline ends came to 19 bases. The CDR3 is 15 residues long. Per germline, CDR1 PRHDT and CDR2 FYEKMQ (reference sequence). The CDR3 loop reads CASSLRGGESGTQYF. CDR3 in DNA: TGTGCCAGCAGCTTGAGGGGGGGAGAATCCGGGACGCAGTATTTT. Combining the CDR3 with reference TRBV13 and TRBJ2-3 gives the whole variable domain AAGVIQSPRHLIKEKRETATLKCYPIPRHDTVYWYQQGPGQDPQFLISFYEKMQSDKGSIPDRFSAQQFSDYHSELNMSSLELGDSALYFCASSLRGGESGTQYFGPGTRLTVL.

As regards this clone: The same CDR3 can be traced to other DNA sequences in this sample. The chain carries TRBV11-3 and TRBJ2-5; 11 bases line up with TRBD2. This CDR3 region has 15 residues. Looked up from germline, CDR1 is SGHNT and CDR2 is YENEEA. V lost 1 base, J lost 2 bases, and 0 bases stayed unmatched. Written as DNA, the CDR3 is TGTGCCAGCAGCTTAGGGACTAGCGGGCAAGAGACCCAGTACTTC. Amino acid sequence: CASSLGTSGQETQYF.

V and J are TRBV5-1 and TRBJ2-4; 8 bases fit TRBD1. Trimming cost V 4 bases and J 0 bases; bases outside gene matches: 6. Germline V gene lookup returns CDR1 SGHRS and CDR2 YFSETQ. The CDR3 length is 16 residues. The CDR3: CASSQGQGVAKNIQYF. In DNA form, the CDR3 reads TGCGCCAGCAGCCAAGGACAGGGCGTAGCCAAAAACATTCAGTACTTC.

The V call is TRBV10-3, the J call TRBJ2-7, with 8 bases fitting TRBD1. The ends lost 6 bases at V and 12 bases at J; junction bases unmatched: 7. The CDR3 covers 11 residues. Germline V lookup: CDR1 ENHRY, CDR2 SYGVKD. CDR3 bases: TGTGCCATCAGCGAGGGACAGGCTTCGTACTTC. Translated: CAISEGQASYF.

The V and J genes are TRBV4-2 and TRBJ2-1; D is unresolved. Germline-derived CDR1 and CDR2 are LGHNA and YNFKEQ. V lost 2 bases, J lost 9 bases, and 17 bases lay in between. The length of the CDR3 is 15 residues. The CDR3 coding sequence is TGTGCCAGCAGCCAAACCGGGTCCAAGCCCACTGAGCAGTTCTTC. Translating gives CASSQTGSKPTEQFF.

The rearrangement links TRBV27 to TRBJ2-1, with no clear D. The germline V and J ends were trimmed by 3 bases and 6 bases, with 15 bases remaining between them. The germline gives CDR1 MNHEY, CDR2 SMNVEV (reference sequence). The CDR3 consists of 15 residues. CDR3 protein: CASSLTRLVINEQFF. The CDR3 coding sequence is TGTGCCAGCAGTTTGACTCGGCTCGTAATCAATGAGCAGTTCTTC.

V gene TRBV5-4 combines with J gene TRBJ1-3; 8 bases fit TRBD1. The V gene end was trimmed by 0 bases and the J gene end by 0 bases; junction bases not matched to a gene: 2. From germline, CDR1 is SGHNT and CDR2 YYREEE (reference sequence). This CDR3 comprises 16 residues. This CDR3 is CASSLGQGISGNTIYF. CDR3 in DNA: TGTGCCAGCAGCTTGGGACAGGGGATCTCTGGAAACACCATATATTTT.

V gene TRBV20-1 combines with J gene TRBJ2-7, with 10 bases aligning to TRBD2. V dropped 3 bases and J dropped 0; count of bases not matched to a gene: 11. The V gene's germline CDR1 is DFQATT and CDR2 SNEGSKA (reference sequence). The CDR3 consists of 17 residues. For the CDR3, the DNA is TGCAGTGCTAGTCTGTTGGCTAGCGGGAGACTCTCCTACGAGCAGTACTTC. Translating gives CSASLLASGRLSYEQYF.

J is TRBJ1-2 and V is TRBV30; TRBD1 matches at 9 bases. From germline, CDR1 is GTSNPN and CDR2 SVGIG (reference sequence). V lost 1 base to trimming and J lost 6 bases; unmatched junction nucleotides: 6. The CDR3 is 14 residues long. The CDR3 region is CAWSALGQGHGYTF. The DNA of the CDR3 is TGTGCCTGGAGTGCCTTGGGACAGGGTCATGGCTACACCTTC. The complete variable domain, with remaining parts taken from reference TRBV30 and TRBJ1-2, reads SQTIHQWPATLVQPVGSPLSLECTVEGTSNPNLYWYRQAAGRGLQLLFYSVGIGQISSEVPQNLSASRPQDRQFILSSKKLLLSDSGFYLCAWSALGQGHGYTFGSGTRLTVV.

The chain joins TRBV7-2 to TRBJ1-2; 9 bases map to TRBD1. V gave up 7 bases and J gave up 5 bases; unmatched junction bases: 11. Germline V gene lookup returns CDR1 SGHTA and CDR2 FQGNSA. The CDR3 length is 15 residues. The CDR3 protein is CASTQSGDREYGYTF. CDR3 DNA: TGTGCCAGCACCCAATCTGGGGACAGGGAATATGGCTACACCTTC.

This clone came up a few times. The V gene is TRBV10-1, the J gene TRBJ1-6; D gene unclear. The CDR3 spans 13 residues. V was trimmed by 2 bases and J by 11 bases, leaving 10 bases between them. Looked up from germline, CDR1 is WNHNN and CDR2 is SYGVQD (reference sequence). The CDR3 is CASSEGNRAPLHF. CDR3 sequence (DNA): TGCGCCAGCAGTGAGGGTAATCGGGCACCCCTCCACTTT.

This chain uses TRBV19 with TRBJ2-1; TRBD1 is a possible D gene (5 bases). Germline V CDR1 and CDR2: LNHDA, SQIVND (reference sequence). CDR3 size: 14 residues. V was shortened by 7 bases and J by 4 bases, with 14 bases between the two germline ends. The CDR3 DNA sequence: TGTGCCAGTACGGTAGCAGGGTCGTACAATGAGCAGTTCTTC. Its translation: CASTVAGSYNEQFF.

The J gene is TRBJ1-2, the V gene TRBV19; perhaps TRBD1 as D (6 bases). Germline loops: CDR1 LNHDA, CDR2 SQIVND (reference sequence). The CDR3 is 14 amino acids. Trimming stripped 7 bases from V and 1 base from J, with 13 bases between. The CDR3 sequence: CASTDGQNNYGYTF. The CDR3 bases are TGTGCCAGTACCGACGGACAGAATAACTATGGCTACACCTTC.

This clone was seen once. The genes are TRBV30 and TRBJ1-5; D perhaps matches TRBD1 (5 bases). The CDR3 length is 16 residues. Germline-derived CDR1 and CDR2 are GTSNPN and SVGIG (reference sequence). Trimming cost V 3 bases and J 0 bases, with 15 bases left between them. CDR3: CAWSDAGSHSNQPQHF. The CDR3 bases are TGTGCCTGGAGCGATGCAGGGTCGCATAGCAATCAGCCCCAGCATTTT.

This rearrangement joins TRBV5-1 to TRBJ2-7, with D tentatively TRBD1 (5 bases). V lost 5 bases and J 5 bases, leaving 8 bases between the germline ends. Germline V CDR1 and CDR2: SGHRS, YFSETQ. CDR3 length equals 11 residues. The CDR3 region is CASRVRDEQYF. The CDR3 DNA reads as TGCGCCAGCAGGGTCAGGGACGAGCAGTACTTC. The full variable domain, rest sourced from reference TRBV5-1 and TRBJ2-7, is KAGVTQTPRYLIKTRGQQVTLSCSPISGHRSVSWYQQTPGQGLQFLFEYFSETQRNKGNFPGRFSGRQFSNSRSEMNVSTLELGDSALYLCASRVRDEQYFGPGTRLTVT.

The chain is built from TRBV2 and TRBJ2-5; D is undetermined. Trimming shortened V by 4 bases and J by 5 bases, and 5 bases separated the two germline ends. From germline, CDR1 is SNHLY and CDR2 FYNNEI. The CDR3 spans 11 residues. The CDR3, as DNA: TGTGCCAGCAGTGCTCAGGAGACCCAGTACTTC. This translates into CASSAQETQYF.

The chain has TRBV10-3 and TRBJ2-3, with D maybe TRBD2 (5 bases). CDR3 length: 14 amino acids. Germline CDR1 and CDR2: ENHRY and SYGVKD. Trimming removed 7 bases from V and 4 bases from J, with 15 bases in between. CDR3 in amino acids: CAIMRATQSDTQYF. The CDR3 nucleotides are TGTGCCATCATGAGGGCCACGCAATCAGATACGCAGTATTTT.

The J gene is TRBJ2-1, the V gene TRBV21-1; TRBD1 reflects the table's D call only, with no check against the DNA. TRBV21-1 is a recognized pseudogene. The CDR3 length is 18 residues. CDR3 in DNA: TGTGCCAGCAGCAAAGGGGAACGACAGGGGAACGGATACAATGAGCAGTTCTTC. It encodes CASSKGERQGNGYNEQFF.

This chain connects TRBV27 to TRBJ2-3; 9 nucleotides agree with TRBD1. The CDR3 length is 14 residues. The J segment lost 5 bases and the V segment lost 6 bases, leaving 6 bases of the junction unmatched. From germline, CDR1 is MNHEY and CDR2 SMNVEV (reference sequence). The CDR3 bases are TGTGCCAGCAGGCAACCGGGACAGGGAGATACGCAGTATTTT. This gives the protein CASRQPGQGDTQYF.